The clone carrying this TCR beta chain has more than one count but fewer than ten. The antigen is undetermined. V was pared by 9 bases and J by 3 bases, with 6 bases between. CDR3 length: 11 amino acids. Germline CDR1 is ENHRY and CDR2 is SYGVKD. The data stem from a study of T-cell reconstitution after alpha-beta-depleted transplantation in children. Findings and limits, study-wide: Several hundred rapidly expanded clones from non-depleted graft cells reportedly supplied alpha-beta T cells about two months post-transplant.

The TCRbeta library was prepared with unique molecular identifiers. From the PCR reads, TCRdb called clonotypes with MiXCR, one entry per CDR3 protein. The sample comprises 350,000 to 500,000 distinct CDR3 sequences, around two fifths of which are singletons, and under 35% rests with the top ten. This TCR derives from a girl aged 2-15 years with aplastic anemia, due to receive a stem cell transplant. The specimen was PBMCs, collected before TCRalphabeta/CD19-depleted stem cell transplant. The rearrangement links TRBV10-3 to TRBJ2-1; possibly TRBD1 for D (5 bases). The CDR3 DNA follows: TGTGCCATTCAGGGCTACAATGAGCAGTTCTTC. Amino acids: CAIQGYNEQFF.